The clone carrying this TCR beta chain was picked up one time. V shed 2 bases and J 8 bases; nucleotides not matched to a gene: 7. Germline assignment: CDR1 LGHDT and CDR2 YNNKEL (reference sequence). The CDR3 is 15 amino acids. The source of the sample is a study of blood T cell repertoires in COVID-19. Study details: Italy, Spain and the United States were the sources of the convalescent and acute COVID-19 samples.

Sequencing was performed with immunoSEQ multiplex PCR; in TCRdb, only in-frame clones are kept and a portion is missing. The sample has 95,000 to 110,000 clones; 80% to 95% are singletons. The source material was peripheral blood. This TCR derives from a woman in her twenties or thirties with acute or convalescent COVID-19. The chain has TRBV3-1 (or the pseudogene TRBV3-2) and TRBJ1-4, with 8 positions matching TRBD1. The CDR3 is CASSQLQGVAEKLFF. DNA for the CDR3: TGTGCCAGCAGCCAACTACAGGGGGTCGCGGAAAAACTGTTTTTT.